This T cell receptor (beta chain) was observed in a study of blood T cells in healthy people across ages (dated by TCRdb to between 2015 and 2017). As for the study more broadly: Template switching captured roughly one uniquely barcoded TCR beta cDNA molecule per two T cells in model experiments. To track age-related changes in TCR beta repertoire diversity, the study relied on deep sequencing normalized with unique cDNA molecular identifiers. Donors were grouped into four age groups: young (average approximately 16 years), middle-aged (less than 40), aged (roughly 67) and long-lived (approximately 78). Donors of different ages were randomly distributed across sequencing lanes to avoid experimental bias. For two donors (one aged 18 to 30 and one aged 80 or older), the study analyzed two additional independent replicas of 1 million unique cDNA reads from the same blood draw.

The table lists this clonotype with many counts. Its cognate antigen has yet to be identified. Base-call qualities are not available, and no considerably larger clone is one nucleotide away. What the research found in general, with its limitations: Estimates of total diversity based on one million sequenced T cells were considered lower bounds and underestimates. Donor CMV infection status was unknown, potentially confounding age-related changes in expanded clonotypes. The long-lived group showed more naive CD4+ T cells, fewer expanded clones and increased TCR diversity than the aged group, suggesting age selection. Conclusive comparison of naive and antigen-experienced compartments was prevented by the profiling of bulk unsorted PBMCs. The percentage of naive T cells measured by flow cytometry correlated strongly with observed TCR beta diversity. Observed TCR beta diversity per million T cells fell roughly linearly with age, and a significant reduction was already apparent by age roughly 40.

Taken from the germline V gene, the CDR1 and CDR2 loops are LGHNA and YNFKEQ. From its cysteine to its phenylalanine, the CDR3 spans 14 amino acids. Just the 42-base CDR3 DNA is kept, in frame starting at base 1. V is cut back by 0 bases and J by 7 bases, with 5 bases in the junction unmatched. To prepare the library, 5' RACE was applied. Sequencing relied on an Illumina HiSeq 2500. The second PCR ran for roughly 6 to 11 cycles and used a J-beta primer mix along with a sample-barcoded 5' primer. Each TCR beta cDNA molecule received a unique molecular identifier from a template-switch 5' adaptor carrying 12 random nucleotides. At least 2.5 million CDR3-containing paired-end reads were obtained from each sample. The Mint cDNA synthesis kit, primed by a TRBC-specific oligonucleotide, was used to synthesize first-strand cDNA from all RNA. After uracil-DNA glycosylase treatment, a first 18-cycle PCR used universal primers M1SS and BC2_uni_R on all cDNA. As for how the authors treated the data: Normalization of each sample was performed by random selection of 1 million high-quality reads, each carrying a distinct molecular identifier. Reads sharing molecular identifiers were discarded rather than binned into consensus sequences. CDR3 identification, clonotype clustering and error correction used MiTCR with a Q25 quality threshold and the strictest error-elimination algorithm. A nonparametric unseen species model with Euler transformation was used to estimate lower-bound total TCR beta diversity. The public reads were reanalyzed by TCRdb: fastp trimming at Q25, MiXCR alignment, in-frame beta chains only. Every distinct CDR3 protein forms one entry, paired with its most common genes and DNA. The V and J calls follow TCRdb's processing rather than the paper's. A total of 1.5 million to 2 million distinct CDR3 sequences appear in this sample, about 31% of them only once. Approximately 11% of the sample goes to the ten largest clones.

Systemically healthy Caucasian individuals from Russia, around 39 in total and aged roughly 6 to 100 years, were included as donors. Each donor gave about 9.8 milliliters of peripheral blood, drawn into EDTA-treated Vacutainer tubes. Ficoll-Paque density-gradient centrifugation was used to isolate PBMCs, with at least 6.5 million per sample. Trizol reagent was used to extract total RNA from PBMCs, with at least 5.5 micrograms per sample. Naive CD45RAhigh/CD27high T cell percentages were measured by flow cytometry on a PBMC aliquot from every donor. This TCR came from a woman in her 30s in good health. The chain joins TRBV4-2 to TRBJ2-5; TRBD2 matches 7 bases in the middle. The sequenced sample consisted of blood. The DNA sequence is TGTGCCAGCAGCCAAGAGGAGCGGGGTGGGACCCAGTACTTC. This sequence encodes CASSQEERGGTQYF.